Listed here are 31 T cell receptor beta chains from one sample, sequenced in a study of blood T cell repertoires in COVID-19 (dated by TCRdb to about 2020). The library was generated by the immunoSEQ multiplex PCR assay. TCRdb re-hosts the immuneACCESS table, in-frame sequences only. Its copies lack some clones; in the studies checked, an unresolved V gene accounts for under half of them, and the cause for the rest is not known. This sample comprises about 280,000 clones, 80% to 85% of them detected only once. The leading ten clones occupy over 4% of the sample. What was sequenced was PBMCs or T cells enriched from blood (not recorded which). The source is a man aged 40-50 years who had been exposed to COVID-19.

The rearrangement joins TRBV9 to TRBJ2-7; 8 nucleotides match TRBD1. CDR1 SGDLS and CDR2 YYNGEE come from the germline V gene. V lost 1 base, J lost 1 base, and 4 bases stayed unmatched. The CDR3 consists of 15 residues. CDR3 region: CASSVTTGGSYEQYF. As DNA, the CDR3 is TGTGCCAGCAGCGTAACTACAGGGGGATCCTACGAGCAGTACTTC. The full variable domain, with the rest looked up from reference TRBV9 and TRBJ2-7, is DSGVTQTPKHLITATGQRVTLRCSPRSGDLSVYWYQQSLDQGLQFLIQYYNGEERAKGNILERFSAQQFPDLHSELNLSSLELGDSALYFCASSVTTGGSYEQYFGPGTRLTVT.

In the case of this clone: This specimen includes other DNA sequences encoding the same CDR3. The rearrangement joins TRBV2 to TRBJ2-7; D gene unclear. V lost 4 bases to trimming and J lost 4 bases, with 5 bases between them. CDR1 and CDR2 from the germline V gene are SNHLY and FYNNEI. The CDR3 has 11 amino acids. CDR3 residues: CASSADYEQYF. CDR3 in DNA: TGTGCCAGCAGTGCAGATTACGAGCAGTACTTC.

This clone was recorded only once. CDR3 sequence (DNA): TGTGCCTGGAGTGTACCGGACAGGGGTCGGGAGCCCCAGCATTTT. Protein product: CAWSVPDRGREPQHF. V is TRBV30 and J is TRBJ1-5, with 9 nucleotides matching TRBD1. The CDR3 spans 15 residues. Germline CDR1 reads GTSNPN; CDR2 reads SVGIG (reference sequence). J gave up 8 bases and V 0 bases, and 8 bases lay outside the gene matches.

The CDR3 protein is CASTQTFTSPYGYTF. CDR3 DNA: TGTGCCAGCACACAGACGTTTACCTCTCCGTATGGCTACACCTTC. V is TRBV6-5 and J is TRBJ1-2; no definite D call. This CDR3 has 15 residues. The V and J ends lost 7 bases and 5 bases respectively, with 20 bases between them. Germline V gene lookup returns CDR1 MNHEY and CDR2 SVGAGI.

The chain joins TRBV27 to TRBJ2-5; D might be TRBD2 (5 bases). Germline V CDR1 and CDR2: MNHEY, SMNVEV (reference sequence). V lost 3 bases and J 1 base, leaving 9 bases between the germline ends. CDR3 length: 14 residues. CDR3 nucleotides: TGTGCCAGCAGTTTTTCCGGAGGCCAAGAGACCCAGTACTTC. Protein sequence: CASSFSGGQETQYF.

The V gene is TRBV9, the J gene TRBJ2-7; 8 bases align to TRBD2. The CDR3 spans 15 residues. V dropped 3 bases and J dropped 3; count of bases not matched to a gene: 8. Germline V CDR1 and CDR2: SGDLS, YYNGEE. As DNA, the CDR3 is TGTGCCAGCAGCGCAACTAGCGGAGATTTCTACGAGCAGTACTTC. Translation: CASSATSGDFYEQYF.

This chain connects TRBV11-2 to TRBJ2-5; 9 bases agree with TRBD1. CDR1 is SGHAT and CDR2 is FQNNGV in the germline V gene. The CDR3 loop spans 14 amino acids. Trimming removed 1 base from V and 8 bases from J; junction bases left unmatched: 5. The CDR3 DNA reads TGTGCCAGCAGCTTAGTTGACAGGGGGTCAACCCAGTACTTC. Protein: CASSLVDRGSTQYF. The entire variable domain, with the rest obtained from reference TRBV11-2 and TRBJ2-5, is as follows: EAGVAQSPRYKIIEKRQSVAFWCNPISGHATLYWYQQILGQGPKLLIQFQNNGVVDDSQLPKDRFSAERLKGVDSTLKIQPAKLEDSAVYLCASSLVDRGSTQYFGPGTRLLVL.

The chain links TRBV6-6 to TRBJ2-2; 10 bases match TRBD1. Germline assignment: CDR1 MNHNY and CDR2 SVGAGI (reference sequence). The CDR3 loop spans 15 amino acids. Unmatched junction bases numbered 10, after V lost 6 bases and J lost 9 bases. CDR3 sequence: CASRLLGQGGWELFF. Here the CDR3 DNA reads TGTGCCAGCAGACTCCTTGGACAGGGGGGATGGGAGCTGTTTTTT.

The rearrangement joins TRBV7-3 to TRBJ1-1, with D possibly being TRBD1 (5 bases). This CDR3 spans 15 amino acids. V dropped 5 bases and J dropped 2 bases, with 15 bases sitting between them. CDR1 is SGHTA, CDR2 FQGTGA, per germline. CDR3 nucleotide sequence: TGTGCCAGCAGCCAGGTACAGGCTTTAAACACTGAAGCTTTCTTT. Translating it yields CASSQVQALNTEAFF.

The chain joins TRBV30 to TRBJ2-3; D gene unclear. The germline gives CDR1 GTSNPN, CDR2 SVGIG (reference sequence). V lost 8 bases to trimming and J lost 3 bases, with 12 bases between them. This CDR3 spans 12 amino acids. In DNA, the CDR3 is TGTGCCGGCTCCTGGCAGACAGATACGCAGTATTTT. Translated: CAGSWQTDTQYF. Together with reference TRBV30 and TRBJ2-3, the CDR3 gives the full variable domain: SQTIHQWPATLVQPVGSPLSLECTVEGTSNPNLYWYRQAAGRGLQLLFYSVGIGQISSEVPQNLSASRPQDRQFILSSKKLLLSDSGFYLCAGSWQTDTQYFGPGTRLTVL.

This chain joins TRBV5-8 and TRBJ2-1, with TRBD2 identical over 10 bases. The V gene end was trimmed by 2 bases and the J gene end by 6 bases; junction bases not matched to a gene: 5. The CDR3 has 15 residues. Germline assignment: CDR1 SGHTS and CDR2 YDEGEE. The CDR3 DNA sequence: TGTGCCAGCAGCTTAGGACTAGCGGTAATCAATGAGCAGTTCTTC. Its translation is CASSLGLAVINEQFF.

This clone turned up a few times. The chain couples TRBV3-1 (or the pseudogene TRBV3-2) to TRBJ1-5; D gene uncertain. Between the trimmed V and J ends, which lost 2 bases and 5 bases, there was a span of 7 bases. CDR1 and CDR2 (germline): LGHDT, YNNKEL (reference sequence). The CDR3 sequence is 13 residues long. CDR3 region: CASSQRRDQPQHF. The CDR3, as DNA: TGTGCCAGCAGCCAACGGAGGGATCAGCCCCAGCATTTT.

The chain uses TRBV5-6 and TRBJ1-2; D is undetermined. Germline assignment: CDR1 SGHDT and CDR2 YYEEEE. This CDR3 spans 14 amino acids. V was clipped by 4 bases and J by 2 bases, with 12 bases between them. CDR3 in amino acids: CASSTAGWNYGYTF. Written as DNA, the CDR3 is TGTGCCAGCAGCACCGCGGGTTGGAACTATGGCTACACCTTC.

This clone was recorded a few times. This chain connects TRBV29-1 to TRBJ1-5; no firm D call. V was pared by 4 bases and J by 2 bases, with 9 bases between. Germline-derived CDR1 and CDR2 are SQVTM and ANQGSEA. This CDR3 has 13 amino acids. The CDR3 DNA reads TGCAGCGTTGGAGAGTCTGGCAATCAGCCCCAGCATTTT. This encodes CSVGESGNQPQHF. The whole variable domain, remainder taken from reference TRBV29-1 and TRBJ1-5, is SAVISQKPSRDICQRGTSLTIQCQVDSQVTMMFWYRQQPGQSLTLIATANQGSEATYESGFVIDKFPISRPNLTFSTLTVSNMSPEDSSIYLCSVGESGNQPQHFGDGTRLSIL.

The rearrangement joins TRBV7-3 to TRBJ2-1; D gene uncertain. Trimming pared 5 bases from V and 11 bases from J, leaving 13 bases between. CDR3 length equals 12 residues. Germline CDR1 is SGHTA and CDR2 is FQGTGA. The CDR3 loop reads CASSLDSSQQFF. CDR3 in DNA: TGTGCCAGCAGCCTAGACTCCAGCCAGCAGTTCTTC.

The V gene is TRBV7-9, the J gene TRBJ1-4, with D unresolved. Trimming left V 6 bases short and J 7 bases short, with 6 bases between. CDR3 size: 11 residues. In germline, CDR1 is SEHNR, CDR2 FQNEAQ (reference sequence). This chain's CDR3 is CASSSFEKLFF. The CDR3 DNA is TGTGCCAGCAGTTCATTTGAAAAACTGTTTTTT.

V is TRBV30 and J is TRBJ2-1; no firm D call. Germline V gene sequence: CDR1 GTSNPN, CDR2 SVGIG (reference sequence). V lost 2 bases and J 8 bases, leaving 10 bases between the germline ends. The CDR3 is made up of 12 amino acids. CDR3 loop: CAWSPKRYEQFF. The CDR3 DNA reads TGTGCCTGGAGTCCTAAGAGGTATGAGCAGTTCTTC. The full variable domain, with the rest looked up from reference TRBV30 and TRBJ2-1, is SQTIHQWPATLVQPVGSPLSLECTVEGTSNPNLYWYRQAAGRGLQLLFYSVGIGQISSEVPQNLSASRPQDRQFILSSKKLLLSDSGFYLCAWSPKRYEQFFGPGTRLTVL.

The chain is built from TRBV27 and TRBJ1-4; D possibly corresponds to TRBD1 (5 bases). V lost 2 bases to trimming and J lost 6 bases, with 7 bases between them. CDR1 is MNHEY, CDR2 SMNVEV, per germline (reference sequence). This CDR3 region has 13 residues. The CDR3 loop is CASSLRGDEKLFF. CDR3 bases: TGTGCCAGCAGTTTACGGGGGGATGAAAAACTGTTTTTT.

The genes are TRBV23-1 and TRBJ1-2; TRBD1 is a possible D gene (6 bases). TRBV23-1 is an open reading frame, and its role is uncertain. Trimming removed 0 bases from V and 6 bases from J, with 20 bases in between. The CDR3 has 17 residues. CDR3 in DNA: TGCGCCAGCAGTCAATCGGGACATCGGTCGGGAGGAGATGGCTACACCTTC. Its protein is CASSQSGHRSGGDGYTF.

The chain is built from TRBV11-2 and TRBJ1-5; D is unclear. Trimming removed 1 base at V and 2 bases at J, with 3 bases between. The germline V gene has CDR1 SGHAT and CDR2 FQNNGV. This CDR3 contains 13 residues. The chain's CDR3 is CASSLAGNQPQHF. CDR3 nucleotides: TGTGCCAGCAGCTTAGCGGGCAATCAGCCCCAGCATTTT.

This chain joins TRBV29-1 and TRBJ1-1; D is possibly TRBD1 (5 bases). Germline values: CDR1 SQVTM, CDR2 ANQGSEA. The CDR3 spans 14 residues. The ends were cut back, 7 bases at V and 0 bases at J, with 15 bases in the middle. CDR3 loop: CSAAEQVMNTEAFF. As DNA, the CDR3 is TGCAGCGCCGCGGAACAGGTTATGAACACTGAAGCTTTCTTT.

For the CDR3, the DNA is TGTGCCAGCAGCTTAGACGTTACAAATGAGCAGTTCTTC. It yields the protein CASSLDVTNEQFF. J is TRBJ2-1 and V is TRBV7-9; D gene unclear. The CDR3 consists of 13 residues. V lost 1 base to trimming and J lost 7 bases, with 8 bases between them. Germline CDR1 is SEHNR and CDR2 is FQNEAQ (reference sequence).

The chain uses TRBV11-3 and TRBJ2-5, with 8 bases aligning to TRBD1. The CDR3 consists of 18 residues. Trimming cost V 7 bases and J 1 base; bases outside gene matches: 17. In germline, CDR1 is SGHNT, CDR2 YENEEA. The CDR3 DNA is TGTGCCAGCACCGGACAGGGAGGAGGTGGGCGGGGCCAAGAGACCCAGTACTTC. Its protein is CASTGQGGGGRGQETQYF.

CDR3 region: CASSSAFGHLSYEQYF. CDR3 DNA sequence: TGTGCCAGCAGTTCTGCCTTTGGACACCTCTCCTACGAGCAGTACTTC. This chain connects TRBV6-6 to TRBJ2-7, with D possibly matching TRBD1 (5 bases). Trimming cost V 4 bases and J 0 bases, with 16 bases left between them. Germline lookup yields CDR1 MNHNY and CDR2 SVGAGI (reference sequence). The CDR3 runs 16 residues.

The CDR3 nucleotides read TGTGCCAGCCGGGGAAATATGAACACTGAAGCTTTCTTT. Residues: CASRGNMNTEAFF. The chain carries TRBV6-1 and TRBJ1-1; D is ambiguous. The CDR3 contains 13 residues. Germline lookup yields CDR1 MNHNS and CDR2 SASEGT. Trimming stripped 8 bases from V and 0 bases from J, with 10 bases between.

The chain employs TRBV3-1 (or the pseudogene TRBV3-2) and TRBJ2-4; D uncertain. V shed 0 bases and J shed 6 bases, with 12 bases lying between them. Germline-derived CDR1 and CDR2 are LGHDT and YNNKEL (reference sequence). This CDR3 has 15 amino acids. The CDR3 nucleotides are TGTGCCAGCAGCCAAGATTGGCTAGTGGGAAACATTCAGTACTTC. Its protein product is CASSQDWLVGNIQYF.

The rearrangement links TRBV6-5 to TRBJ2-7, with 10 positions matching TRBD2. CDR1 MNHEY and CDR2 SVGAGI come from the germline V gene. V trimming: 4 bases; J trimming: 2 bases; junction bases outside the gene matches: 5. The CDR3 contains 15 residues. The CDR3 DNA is TGTGCCAGCAGTTTCTCTCTAGCGGGAGCCTACGAGCAGTACTTC. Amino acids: CASSFSLAGAYEQYF.

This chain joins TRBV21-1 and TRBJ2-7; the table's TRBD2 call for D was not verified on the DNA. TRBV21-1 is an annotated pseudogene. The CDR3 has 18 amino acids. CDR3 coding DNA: TGTGCCAGCAGCAAAGAAGCCCCGCTAGAGCCCCCCTCCTACGAGCAGTACTTC. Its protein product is CASSKEAPLEPPSYEQYF.

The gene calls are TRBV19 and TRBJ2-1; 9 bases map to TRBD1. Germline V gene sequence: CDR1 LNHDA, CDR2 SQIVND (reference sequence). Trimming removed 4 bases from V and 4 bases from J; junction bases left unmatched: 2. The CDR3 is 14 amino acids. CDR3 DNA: TGTGCCAGTAGTAAGACAGGGGGATACAATGAGCAGTTCTTC. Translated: CASSKTGGYNEQFF. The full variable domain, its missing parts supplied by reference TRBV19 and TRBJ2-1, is DGGITQSPKYLFRKEGQNVTLSCEQNLNHDAMYWYRQDPGQGLRLIYYSQIVNDFQKGDIAEGYSVSREKKESFPLTVTSAQKNPTAFYLCASSKTGGYNEQFFGPGTRLTVL.

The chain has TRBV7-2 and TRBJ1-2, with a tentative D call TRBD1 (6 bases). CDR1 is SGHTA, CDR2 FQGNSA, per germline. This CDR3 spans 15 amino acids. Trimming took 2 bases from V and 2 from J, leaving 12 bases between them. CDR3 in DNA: TGTGCCAGCAGCTTAACAAGGGGGAAGAACTATGGCTACACCTTC. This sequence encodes CASSLTRGKNYGYTF.

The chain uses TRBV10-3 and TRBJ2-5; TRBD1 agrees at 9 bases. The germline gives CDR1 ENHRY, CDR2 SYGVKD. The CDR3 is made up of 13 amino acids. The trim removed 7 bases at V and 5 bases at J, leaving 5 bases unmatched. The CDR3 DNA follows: TGTGCCATCATGGGACAGGGTACGGAGACCCAGTACTTC. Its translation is CAIMGQGTETQYF.